The 30 T cell receptor beta chains below were found in one sample sequenced in a study of cytomegalovirus exposure and HLA in healthy donors. The PCR had 60 Vbeta and 13 Jbeta primers. Libraries were prepared by immunoSEQ multiplex PCR; TCRdb keeps only in-frame clonotypes and omits some of them. This table holds 150,000 to 200,000 clones, approximately 67% found once. The sequencing input was PBMCs. These receptor sequences come from a man between 35 and 55 years old in good health and CMV-seronegative.

This chain links TRBV15 with TRBJ2-7; 12 bases agree with TRBD2. The CDR3 consists of 16 residues. The germline gives CDR1 LNHNV, CDR2 YYDKDF (reference sequence). J was trimmed by 4 bases and V by 3 bases; bases with no gene match: 7. CDR3 in DNA: TGTGCCACCAGCAGGGGGGGAACTAGCGGGAGGTACGAGCAGTACTTC. Translated, it gives CATSRGGTSGRYEQYF.

The V gene is TRBV29-1, the J gene TRBJ2-3, with 8 bases aligning to TRBD2. The V and J ends lost 4 bases and 4 bases, in that order; junction bases with no gene match: 7. Germline lookup yields CDR1 SQVTM and CDR2 ANQGSEA. This CDR3 is built from 14 residues. The CDR3 here is CSVAGGVSADTQYF. The CDR3 nucleotides are TGCAGCGTTGCGGGGGGGGTTAGCGCAGATACGCAGTATTTT.

The sample holds a few counts of this clone. The chain links TRBV6-5 to TRBJ2-5; D not resolved. The CDR3 length is 12 residues. The germline V and J ends were trimmed by 4 bases and 4 bases, with 7 bases remaining between them. Germline loops: CDR1 MNHEY, CDR2 SVGAGI. The CDR3 reads CASSLRGETQYF. The CDR3 DNA sequence: TGTGCCAGCAGTTTAAGAGGAGAGACCCAGTACTTC.

This clone showed up just once. The rearrangement links TRBV19 to TRBJ1-6; no definite D call. V lost 6 bases and J 7 bases, leaving 7 bases between the germline ends. The V gene's germline CDR1 is LNHDA and CDR2 SQIVND (reference sequence). The CDR3 extends over 12 amino acids. CDR3 region: CASSHFNSPLHF. For the CDR3, the DNA is TGTGCCAGTAGCCACTTCAATTCACCCCTCCACTTT. The full variable domain, completed using reference TRBV19 and TRBJ1-6, is DGGITQSPKYLFRKEGQNVTLSCEQNLNHDAMYWYRQDPGQGLRLIYYSQIVNDFQKGDIAEGYSVSREKKESFPLTVTSAQKNPTAFYLCASSHFNSPLHFGNGTRLTVT.

The J gene is TRBJ2-7, the V gene TRBV7-9; 11 bases align to TRBD2. Germline values: CDR1 SEHNR, CDR2 FQNEAQ (reference sequence). The CDR3 runs 16 residues. V shed 1 base, J shed 4 bases, and the junction held 6 bases outside the gene matches. CDR3 loop: CASSLGPSGRWYEQYF. In DNA, the CDR3 is TGTGCCAGCAGCTTAGGTCCTAGCGGGAGGTGGTACGAGCAGTACTTC.

The chain employs TRBV19 and TRBJ1-4; the D is unclear. CDR1 and CDR2 (germline): LNHDA, SQIVND (reference sequence). The length of the CDR3 is 11 residues. Trimming stripped 5 bases from V and 8 bases from J, with 6 bases between. This CDR3 is CASSRSEKLFF. The CDR3 region has the DNA TGTGCCAGTAGTCGAAGCGAAAAACTGTTTTTT.

This clone was seen a handful of times. The chain is built from TRBV5-4 and TRBJ1-2, with TRBD1 identical over 8 bases. This CDR3 is 13 amino acids long. Trimming at V came to 4 bases and at J to 4 bases, leaving 3 bases not matched to a gene. CDR1 SGHNT and CDR2 YYREEE come from the germline V gene (reference sequence). CDR3 bases: TGTGCCAGCAGCCCGGACAGGGCCTATGGCTACACCTTC. Translating it yields CASSPDRAYGYTF. The entire variable domain, with the rest obtained from reference TRBV5-4 and TRBJ1-2, is as follows: ETGVTQSPTHLIKTRGQQVTLRCSSQSGHNTVSWYQQALGQGPQFIFQYYREEENGRGNFPPRFSGLQFPNYSSELNVNALELDDSALYLCASSPDRAYGYTFGSGTRLTVV.

The chain employs TRBV7-3 and TRBJ2-1, with TRBD2 matching 7 bases. The CDR3 has 15 amino acids. Unmatched junction bases numbered 9, after V lost 3 bases and J lost 7 bases. CDR1 SGHTA and CDR2 FQGTGA come from the germline V gene. The CDR3 DNA follows: TGTGCCAGCAGCTTTGGGTGGGGGGGAAAAAATGAGCAGTTCTTC. Translation gives CASSFGWGGKNEQFF.

The chain combines TRBV4-3 with TRBJ1-1; D may be TRBD1 (5 bases). This CDR3 is 15 amino acids long. V lost 0 bases and J lost 5, with 13 bases in between. Germline V gene sequence: CDR1 LGHNA, CDR2 YSLEER. CDR3 region: CASSQDRALGTEAFF. As DNA, the CDR3 is TGCGCCAGCAGCCAAGACAGGGCCCTGGGGACTGAAGCTTTCTTT.

J is TRBJ2-3 and V is TRBV7-5; the table's D gene call, TRBD1, was not cross checked with the DNA. TRBV7-5 is a known pseudogene. This CDR3 spans 17 amino acids. The CDR3 coding sequence is TGTGCCAGATACAATAAAACCGGGACAGAGTACACAGATACGCAGTATTTT. This encodes CARYNKTGTEYTDTQYF.

The chain joins TRBV5-5 to TRBJ1-5, with a weak D call TRBD1 (5 bases). V lost 0 bases, J lost 3 bases, and 10 bases lay in between. The germline CDR1 and CDR2 sequences are SGHKS and YYEKEE (reference sequence). This CDR3 contains 15 residues. In nucleotides, the CDR3 is TGTGCCAGCAGCTTGGCGGGGGTTCACAATCAGCCCCAGCATTTT. Protein sequence: CASSLAGVHNQPQHF. The full variable domain, in which reference TRBV5-5 and TRBJ1-5 provide the parts outside the CDR3, is DAGVTQSPTHLIKTRGQQVTLRCSPISGHKSVSWYQQVLGQGPQFIFQYYEKEERGRGNFPDRFSARQFPNYSSELNVNALLLGDSALYLCASSLAGVHNQPQHFGDGTRLSIL.

V and J are TRBV5-5 and TRBJ1-4; 7 bases agree with TRBD1. J gave up 8 bases and V 5 bases, and 9 bases lay outside the gene matches. This CDR3 comprises 14 residues. The germline V gene has CDR1 SGHKS and CDR2 YYEKEE (reference sequence). The CDR3 coding sequence is TGTGCCAGCAGTTCACAGGGGTTTGGCGAAAAACTGTTTTTT. Protein: CASSSQGFGEKLFF.

This clone was seen just once. This sequence joins TRBV21-1 and TRBJ1-2; the table's D gene call, TRBD1, was not cross checked with the DNA. TRBV21-1 counts as a pseudogene. This CDR3 contains 14 residues. CDR3 bases: TGTGCCAGCAGCACTGCCCGACAGGGGCTGAAATACACCTTC. Translation gives CASSTARQGLKYTF.

The chain combines TRBV30 with TRBJ2-5; 9 bases match TRBD1. The J call may be mistaken, given a closer DNA end match to TRBJ2-7. CDR1 is GTSNPN and CDR2 is SVGIG in the germline V gene (reference sequence). CDR3 size: 15 residues. The CDR3 is CAWSVGTGRYGEQYF. The CDR3 DNA follows: TGTGCCTGGAGTGTAGGGACAGGGAGGTATGGCGAGCAGTACTTC.

The rearrangement uses TRBV19 and TRBJ2-1, with 9 nucleotides matching TRBD2. The CDR3 is 15 amino acids. CDR1 LNHDA and CDR2 SQIVND come from the germline V gene (reference sequence). The V gene end was trimmed by 3 bases and the J gene end by 5 bases; junction bases not matched to a gene: 5. The CDR3 nucleotides read TGTGCCAGTAGTATCGGACTAGCGAGGGACAATGAGCAGTTCTTC. Its protein product is CASSIGLARDNEQFF.

V is TRBV6-5 and J is TRBJ1-4, with a possible D match to TRBD1 (5 bases). The CDR3 runs to 13 residues. Germline CDR1 is MNHEY and CDR2 is SVGAGI. Deletions cut 7 bases from V and 7 bases from J, with 13 bases between. DNA for the CDR3: TGTGCCAGCATGAAGGGGAGGCGTGAAAAACTGTTTTTT. Its protein is CASMKGRREKLFF.

The genes are TRBV6-5 and TRBJ1-2; 8 bases line up with TRBD1. V gave up 5 bases and J gave up 8 bases; unmatched junction bases: 4. The CDR3 length is 12 residues. Germline V CDR1 and CDR2: MNHEY, SVGAGI. The CDR3 bases are TGTGCCAGCAGTGGACAGGGAAGCGGCTACACCTTC. It specifies CASSGQGSGYTF.

This clone is classed as medium-sized. Here the CDR3 DNA reads TGTGCCAGCTGGGCTAGCGGGTTCACCGGGGAGCTGTTTTTT. Translated: CASWASGFTGELFF. The gene calls are TRBV27 and TRBJ2-2, with 8 nucleotides matching TRBD2. V shed 8 bases and J 4 bases; nucleotides not matched to a gene: 6. The germline V gene encodes CDR1 MNHEY and CDR2 SMNVEV (reference sequence). CDR3 length: 14 residues.

The gene calls are TRBV5-1 and TRBJ2-2; 8 bases map to TRBD1. This CDR3 is 17 amino acids long. Germline loops: CDR1 SGHRS, CDR2 YFSETQ. Unmatched junction bases numbered 8, after V lost 1 base and J lost 3 bases. CDR3 residues: CASSLYGGQGDTGELFF. The CDR3 region has the DNA TGCGCCAGCAGCTTGTATGGAGGACAGGGAGACACCGGGGAGCTGTTTTTT.

The V and J genes are TRBV5-1 and TRBJ2-7, with 9 bases matching TRBD1. Germline assignment: CDR1 SGHRS and CDR2 YFSETQ. V lost 0 bases and J lost 5; bases outside the gene matches: 3. This CDR3 region has 14 residues. The CDR3 reads CASSLEDRGDEQYF. In nucleotides, the CDR3 is TGCGCCAGCAGCTTGGAGGACAGGGGCGACGAGCAGTACTTC.

V gene TRBV7-9 combines with J gene TRBJ1-2; D is perhaps TRBD1 (6 bases). The CDR3 is 12 residues long. The germline gives CDR1 SEHNR, CDR2 FQNEAQ (reference sequence). V gave up 0 bases and J gave up 8 bases, with 7 bases separating them. In DNA form, the CDR3 reads TGTGCCAGCAGCTTAGCCAGGGGCGGCTACACCTTC. Amino acids: CASSLARGGYTF.

The chain is built from TRBV6-1 and TRBJ2-1, with 9 bases matching TRBD1. Germline CDR1 is MNHNS and CDR2 is SASEGT. This CDR3 has 15 residues. Trimming took 6 bases from V and 2 from J; bases not matched to a gene: 5. CDR3 protein: CASSLDRGTYNEQFF. The CDR3 nucleotides read TGTGCCAGCAGCCTGGACAGGGGTACCTACAATGAGCAGTTCTTC.

This clone was counted only a few times. V usage is TRBV28 and J usage is TRBJ1-5, with 7 nucleotides matching TRBD1. The CDR3 loop spans 14 amino acids. The germline CDR1 and CDR2 sequences are MDHEN and SYDVKM. V lost 3 bases and J lost 3; bases outside the gene matches: 2. The CDR3 is CASSFGTANQPQHF. The DNA of the CDR3 is TGTGCCAGCAGTTTCGGGACAGCCAATCAGCCCCAGCATTTT.

This clone has just a few counts. The chain links TRBV25-1 to TRBJ2-7; 8 nucleotides agree with TRBD1. Germline V gene lookup returns CDR1 MGHDK and CDR2 SYGVNS. The CDR3 spans 14 residues. Losses at the gene ends were 6 bases for V and 5 bases for J; bases not matched to a gene: 9. The DNA of the CDR3 is TGTGCCAGCAGCTGGGTCGGACAGGGCCACGAGCAGTACTTC. It translates to CASSWVGQGHEQYF.

The chain has TRBV7-2 and TRBJ2-7; TRBD2 agrees at 11 bases. Germline assignment: CDR1 SGHTA and CDR2 FQGNSA. V lost 5 bases to trimming and J lost 6 bases; unmatched junction nucleotides: 6. This CDR3 is 14 amino acids long. CDR3 bases: TGTGCCAGCAGCGTTAGCGGGAGGGCCGGCGAGCAGTACTTC. Its protein is CASSVSGRAGEQYF.

The rearrangement uses TRBV9 and TRBJ1-4; the D is unclear. Per the germline V gene, CDR1 is SGDLS and CDR2 is YYNGEE. V was pared by 0 bases and J by 8 bases, with 11 bases between. CDR3 length equals 14 residues. The CDR3 here is CASSVDGMEEKLFF. CDR3 nucleotides: TGTGCCAGCAGCGTAGACGGGATGGAAGAAAAACTGTTTTTT.

As concerns this clone: Its ends do not fully match the called genes, so a read error is possible. The rearrangement links TRBV7-3 to TRBJ2-3; 10 bases line up with TRBD2. Germline assignment: CDR1 SGHTA and CDR2 FQGTGA. The CDR3 covers 14 residues. In DNA, the CDR3 is TGTGCCAGCAGCATAACGACTAGCGGGGATACGCAGTATTTT. It codes for CASSITTSGDTQYF.

This chain connects TRBV14 to TRBJ1-4; TRBD1 matches at 7 bases. Unmatched junction bases numbered 8, after V lost 5 bases and J lost 5 bases. The germline V gene has CDR1 SGHDN and CDR2 FVKESK. The CDR3 extends over 15 amino acids. This CDR3 reads CASSRTGDWNEKLFF. The DNA for the CDR3 is TGTGCCAGCAGCAGGACAGGAGATTGGAATGAAAAACTGTTTTTT. The entire variable domain, with the rest obtained from reference TRBV14 and TRBJ1-4, is as follows: EAGVTQFPSHSVIEKGQTVTLRCDPISGHDNLYWYRRVMGKEIKFLLHFVKESKQDESGMPNNRFLAERTGGTYSTLKVQPAELEDSGVYFCASSRTGDWNEKLFFGSGTQLSVL.

The chain employs TRBV10-3 and TRBJ2-5; a possible D gene is TRBD2 (6 bases). V lost 3 bases to trimming and J lost 5 bases, with 13 bases between them. This CDR3 has 14 amino acids. Germline V gene data show CDR1 as ENHRY and CDR2 as SYGVKD. CDR3 in DNA: TGTGCCATCAGTGATTCGGGGGTCGGGGAGACCCAGTACTTC. Its translation: CAISDSGVGETQYF.

The chain recombines TRBV5-6 with TRBJ2-3, with 13 bases lining up with TRBD2. Germline lookup yields CDR1 SGHDT and CDR2 YYEEEE. Trimming at V came to 4 bases and at J to 5 bases, leaving 4 bases not matched to a gene. This CDR3 is 15 amino acids long. The DNA of the CDR3 is TGTGCCAGCAGCGGACTAGCGGGAGTGGGAGATACGCAGTATTTT. It yields the protein CASSGLAGVGDTQYF.